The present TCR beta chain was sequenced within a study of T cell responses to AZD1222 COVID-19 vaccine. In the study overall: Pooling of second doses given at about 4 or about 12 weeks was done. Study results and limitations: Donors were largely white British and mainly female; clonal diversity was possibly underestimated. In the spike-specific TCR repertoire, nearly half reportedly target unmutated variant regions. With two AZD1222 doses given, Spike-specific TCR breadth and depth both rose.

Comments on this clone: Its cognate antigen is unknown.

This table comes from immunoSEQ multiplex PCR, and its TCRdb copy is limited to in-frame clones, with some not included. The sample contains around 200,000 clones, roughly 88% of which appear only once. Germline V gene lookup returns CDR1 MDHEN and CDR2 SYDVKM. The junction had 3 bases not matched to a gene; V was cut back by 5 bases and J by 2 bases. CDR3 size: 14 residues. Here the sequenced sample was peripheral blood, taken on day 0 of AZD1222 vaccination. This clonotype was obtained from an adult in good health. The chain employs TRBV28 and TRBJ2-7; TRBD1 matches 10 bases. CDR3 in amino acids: CASSLGTGAYEQYF. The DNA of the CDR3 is TGTGCCAGCAGTCTCGGGACAGGGGCCTACGAGCAGTACTTC.